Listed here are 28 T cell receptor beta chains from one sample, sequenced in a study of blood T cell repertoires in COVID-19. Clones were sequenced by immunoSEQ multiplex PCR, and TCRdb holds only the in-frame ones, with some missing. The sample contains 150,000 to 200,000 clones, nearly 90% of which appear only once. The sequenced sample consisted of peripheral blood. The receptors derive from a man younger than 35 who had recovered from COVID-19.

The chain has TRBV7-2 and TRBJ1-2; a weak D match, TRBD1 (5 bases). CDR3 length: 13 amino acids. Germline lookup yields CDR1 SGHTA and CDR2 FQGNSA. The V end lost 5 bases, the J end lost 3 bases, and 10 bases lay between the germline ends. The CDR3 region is CASSVGRDYGYTF. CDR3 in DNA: TGTGCCAGCAGCGTGGGCAGGGACTATGGCTACACCTTC. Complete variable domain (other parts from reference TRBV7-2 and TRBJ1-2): GAGVSQSPSNKVTEKGKDVELRCDPISGHTALYWYRQSLGQGLEFLIYFQGNSAPDKSGLPSDRFSAERTGGSVSTLTIQRTQQEDSAVYLCASSVGRDYGYTFGSGTRLTVV.

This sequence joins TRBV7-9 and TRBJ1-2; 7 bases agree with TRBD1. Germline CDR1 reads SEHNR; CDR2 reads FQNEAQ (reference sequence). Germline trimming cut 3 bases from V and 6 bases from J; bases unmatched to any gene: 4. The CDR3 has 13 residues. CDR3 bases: TGTGCCAGCAGCTTTGACAGGGTAGATGGCTACACCTTC. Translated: CASSFDRVDGYTF.

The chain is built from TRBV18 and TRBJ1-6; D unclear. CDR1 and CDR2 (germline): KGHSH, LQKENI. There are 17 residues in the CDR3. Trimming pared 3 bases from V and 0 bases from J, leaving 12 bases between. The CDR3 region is CASSPRAGSSYNSPLHF. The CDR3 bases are TGTGCCAGCTCACCTCGTGCGGGATCCTCCTATAATTCACCCCTCCACTTT.

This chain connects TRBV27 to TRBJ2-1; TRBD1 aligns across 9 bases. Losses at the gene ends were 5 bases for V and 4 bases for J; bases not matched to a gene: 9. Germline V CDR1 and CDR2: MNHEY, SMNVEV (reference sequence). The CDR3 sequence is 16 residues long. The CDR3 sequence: CASSNSWDRVYNEQFF. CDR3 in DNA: TGTGCCAGCAGTAATTCTTGGGACAGGGTTTACAATGAGCAGTTCTTC.

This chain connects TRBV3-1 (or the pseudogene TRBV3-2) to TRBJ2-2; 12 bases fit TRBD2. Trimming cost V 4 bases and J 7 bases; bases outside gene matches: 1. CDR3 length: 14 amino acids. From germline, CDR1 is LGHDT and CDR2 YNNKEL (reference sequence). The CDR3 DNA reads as TGTGCCAGCAGCCCACTAGCGGGAGGCGGGGAGCTGTTTTTT. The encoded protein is CASSPLAGGGELFF.

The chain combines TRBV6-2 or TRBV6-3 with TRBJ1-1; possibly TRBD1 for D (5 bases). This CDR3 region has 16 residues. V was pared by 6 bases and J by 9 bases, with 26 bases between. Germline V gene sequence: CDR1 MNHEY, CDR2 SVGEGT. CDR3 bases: TGTGCCAGCAGCACTCATGGGGGGGGACTTATTTATAAAGCTTTCTTT. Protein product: CASSTHGGGLIYKAFF.

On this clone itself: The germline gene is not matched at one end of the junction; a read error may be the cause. In DNA form, the CDR3 reads TGTGCCATCAGTGAGTCTACGGGACAGGGATATTTC. Translating gives CAISESTGQGYF. The chain carries TRBV10-3 and TRBJ2-7, with 9 bases fitting TRBD1. The germline V gene has CDR1 ENHRY and CDR2 SYGVKD. There are 12 residues in the CDR3.

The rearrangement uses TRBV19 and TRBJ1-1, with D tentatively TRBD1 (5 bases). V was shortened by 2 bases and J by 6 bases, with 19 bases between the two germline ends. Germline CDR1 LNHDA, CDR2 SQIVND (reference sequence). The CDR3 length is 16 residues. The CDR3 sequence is CASSIIVPAGTSEAFF. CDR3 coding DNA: TGTGCCAGTAGTATAATCGTCCCGGCGGGGACGTCTGAAGCTTTCTTT. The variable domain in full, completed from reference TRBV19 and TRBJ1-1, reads DGGITQSPKYLFRKEGQNVTLSCEQNLNHDAMYWYRQDPGQGLRLIYYSQIVNDFQKGDIAEGYSVSREKKESFPLTVTSAQKNPTAFYLCASSIIVPAGTSEAFFGQGTRLTVV.

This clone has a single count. CDR3 region: CASSFIRSRDRVTEAFF. CDR3 coding DNA: TGTGCCAGCAGTTTCATTCGAAGCCGGGACAGGGTAACTGAAGCTTTCTTT. The genes are TRBV28 and TRBJ1-1; TRBD1 agrees at 9 bases. There are 17 residues in the CDR3. Per germline, CDR1 MDHEN and CDR2 SYDVKM. V lost 3 bases, J lost 5 bases, and 13 bases stayed unmatched.

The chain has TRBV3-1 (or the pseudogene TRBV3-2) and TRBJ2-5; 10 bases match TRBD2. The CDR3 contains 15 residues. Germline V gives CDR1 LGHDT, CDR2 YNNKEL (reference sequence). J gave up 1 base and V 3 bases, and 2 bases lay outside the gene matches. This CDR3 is CASSQRTSGQETQYF. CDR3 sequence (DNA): TGTGCCAGCAGCCAGAGGACTAGCGGCCAAGAGACCCAGTACTTC.

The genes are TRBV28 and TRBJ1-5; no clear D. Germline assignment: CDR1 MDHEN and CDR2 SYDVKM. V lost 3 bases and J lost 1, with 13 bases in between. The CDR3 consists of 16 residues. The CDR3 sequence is CASSLAVSGSNQPQHF. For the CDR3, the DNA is TGTGCCAGCAGTTTGGCGGTCAGTGGGAGCAATCAGCCCCAGCATTTT.

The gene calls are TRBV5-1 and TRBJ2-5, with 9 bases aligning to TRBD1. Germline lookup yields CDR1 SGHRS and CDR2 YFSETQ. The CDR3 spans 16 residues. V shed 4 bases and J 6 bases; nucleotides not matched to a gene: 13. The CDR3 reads CASSPGATGGTKTQYF. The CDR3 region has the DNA TGCGCCAGCAGCCCCGGGGCGACAGGGGGTACGAAGACCCAGTACTTC.

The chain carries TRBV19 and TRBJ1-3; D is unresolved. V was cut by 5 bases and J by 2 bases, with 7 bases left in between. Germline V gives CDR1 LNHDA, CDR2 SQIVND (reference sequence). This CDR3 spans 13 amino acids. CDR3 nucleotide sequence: TGTGCCAGTAGTCGGGGAACTGGAAACACCATATATTTT. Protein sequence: CASSRGTGNTIYF.

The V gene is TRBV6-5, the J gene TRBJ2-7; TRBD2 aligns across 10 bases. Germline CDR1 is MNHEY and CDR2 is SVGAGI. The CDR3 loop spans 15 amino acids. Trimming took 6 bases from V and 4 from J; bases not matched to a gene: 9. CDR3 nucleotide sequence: TGTGCCAGCAGGAAGGGGGCTAGCGGGAGTTACGAGCAGTACTTC. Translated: CASRKGASGSYEQYF.

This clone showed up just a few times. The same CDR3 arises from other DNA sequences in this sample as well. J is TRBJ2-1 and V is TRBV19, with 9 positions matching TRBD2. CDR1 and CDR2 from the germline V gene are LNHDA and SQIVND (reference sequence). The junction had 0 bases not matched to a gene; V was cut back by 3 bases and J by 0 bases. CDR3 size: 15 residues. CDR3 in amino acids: CASSISGSSYNEQFF. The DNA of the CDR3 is TGTGCCAGTAGTATTAGCGGGAGCTCCTACAATGAGCAGTTCTTC.

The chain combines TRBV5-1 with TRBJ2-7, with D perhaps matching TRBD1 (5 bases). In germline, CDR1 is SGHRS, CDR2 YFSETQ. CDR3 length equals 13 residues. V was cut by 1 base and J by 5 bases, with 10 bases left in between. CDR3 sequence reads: CASSLSLGDEQYF. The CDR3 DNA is TGCGCCAGCAGCTTGTCTTTAGGGGACGAGCAGTACTTC.

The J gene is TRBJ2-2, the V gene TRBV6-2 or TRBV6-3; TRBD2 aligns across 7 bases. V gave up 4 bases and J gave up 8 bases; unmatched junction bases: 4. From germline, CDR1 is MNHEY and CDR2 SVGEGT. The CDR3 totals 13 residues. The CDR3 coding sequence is TGTGCCAGCAGTTTGGGGGGGGTAGGGGAGCTGTTTTTT. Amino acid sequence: CASSLGGVGELFF.

The CDR3 reads CASREGGNSPLHF. DNA of the CDR3: TGTGCCAGTAGGGAAGGGGGTAATTCACCCCTCCACTTT. The V gene is TRBV6-6, the J gene TRBJ1-6, with D maybe TRBD1 (6 bases). The CDR3 runs to 13 residues. Germline loops: CDR1 MNHNY, CDR2 SVGAGI (reference sequence). V was pared by 9 bases and J by 6 bases, with 12 bases between.

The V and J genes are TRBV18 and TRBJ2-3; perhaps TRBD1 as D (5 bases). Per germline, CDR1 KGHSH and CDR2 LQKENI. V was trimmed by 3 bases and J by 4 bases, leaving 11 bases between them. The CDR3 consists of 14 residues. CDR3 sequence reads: CASSPPTVPDTQYF. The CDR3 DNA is TGTGCCAGCTCACCGCCGACAGTTCCAGATACGCAGTATTTT.

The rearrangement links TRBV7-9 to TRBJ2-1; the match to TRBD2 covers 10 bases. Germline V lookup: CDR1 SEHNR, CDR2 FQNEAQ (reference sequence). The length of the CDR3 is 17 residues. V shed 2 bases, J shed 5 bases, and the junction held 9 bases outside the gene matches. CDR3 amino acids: CASSLPFLAGENNEQFF. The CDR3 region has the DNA TGTGCCAGCAGCTTACCCTTCCTAGCGGGAGAGAACAATGAGCAGTTCTTC.

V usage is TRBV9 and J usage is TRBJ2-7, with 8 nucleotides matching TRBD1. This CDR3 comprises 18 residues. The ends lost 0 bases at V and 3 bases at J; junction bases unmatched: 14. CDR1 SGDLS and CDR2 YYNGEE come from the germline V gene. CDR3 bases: TGTGCCAGCAGCGTAGGGAGTTTGGGACAGGCGACCTACTACGAGCAGTACTTC. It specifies CASSVGSLGQATYYEQYF.

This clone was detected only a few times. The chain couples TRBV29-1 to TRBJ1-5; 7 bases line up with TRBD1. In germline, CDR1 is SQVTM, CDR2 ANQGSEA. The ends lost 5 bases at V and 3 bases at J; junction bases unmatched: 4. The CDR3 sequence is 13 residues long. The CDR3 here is CSVLRGPNQPQHF. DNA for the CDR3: TGCAGCGTTCTTAGGGGGCCCAATCAGCCCCAGCATTTT.

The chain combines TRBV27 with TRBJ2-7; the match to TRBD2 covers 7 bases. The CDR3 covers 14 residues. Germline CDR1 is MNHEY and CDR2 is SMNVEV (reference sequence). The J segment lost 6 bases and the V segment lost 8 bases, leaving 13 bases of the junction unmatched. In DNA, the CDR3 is TGTGCCAGCGCCCCGGGGCGGGAGATTTCCGAGCAGTACTTC. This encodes CASAPGREISEQYF.

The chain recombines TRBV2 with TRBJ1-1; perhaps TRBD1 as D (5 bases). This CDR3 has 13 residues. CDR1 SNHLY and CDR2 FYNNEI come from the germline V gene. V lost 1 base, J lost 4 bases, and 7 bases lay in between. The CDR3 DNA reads TGTGCCAGCAGTGAAGACAGGCCCACTGAAGCTTTCTTT. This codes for CASSEDRPTEAFF.

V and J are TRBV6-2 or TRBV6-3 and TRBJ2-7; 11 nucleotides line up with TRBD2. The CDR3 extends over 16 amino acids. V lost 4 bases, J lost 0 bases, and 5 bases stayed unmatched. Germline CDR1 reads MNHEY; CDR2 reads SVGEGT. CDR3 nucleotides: TGTGCCAGCAGTTCCCTCGGGACTAGCGGCTCCTACGAGCAGTACTTC. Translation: CASSSLGTSGSYEQYF.

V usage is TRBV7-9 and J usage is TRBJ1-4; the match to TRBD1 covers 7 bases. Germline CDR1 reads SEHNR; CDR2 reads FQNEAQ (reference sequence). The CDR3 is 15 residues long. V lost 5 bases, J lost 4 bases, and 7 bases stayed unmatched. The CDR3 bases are TGTGCCAGCAGCCCACAGGGGCCGGGTAATGAAAAACTGTTTTTT. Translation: CASSPQGPGNEKLFF.

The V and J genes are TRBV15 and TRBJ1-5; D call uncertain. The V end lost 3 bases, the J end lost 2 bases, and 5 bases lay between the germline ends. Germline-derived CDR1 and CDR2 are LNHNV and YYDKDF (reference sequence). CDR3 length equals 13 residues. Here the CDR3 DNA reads TGTGCCACCAGCAGGGAGGGCAATCAGCCCCAGCATTTT. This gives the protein CATSREGNQPQHF.

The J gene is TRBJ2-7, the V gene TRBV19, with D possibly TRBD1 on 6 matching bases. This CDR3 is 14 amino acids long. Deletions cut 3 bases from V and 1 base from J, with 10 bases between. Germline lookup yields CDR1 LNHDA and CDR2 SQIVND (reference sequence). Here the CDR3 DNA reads TGTGCCAGTAGTATCCAGACAGGTTCCTACGAGCAGTACTTC. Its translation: CASSIQTGSYEQYF.